The 29 T cell receptor beta chains below come from one sample, sequenced in a study of control samples from healthy donors and cancer patients. Using immunoSEQ multiplex PCR, the repertoire was profiled, and TCRdb retains in-frame clones only, with some absent. This repertoire shows more than 95,000 clones, more than 85% found once; its top ten account for 15% to 20%. The sequencing input was PBMCs. These receptors were obtained from a man in his sixties with lung cancer.

Worth noting for this clone: One end of the junction fails to match germline, which may point to a read error. The J gene is TRBJ1-4, the V gene TRBV4-1, with TRBD1 matching over 8 bases. The CDR3 runs 15 residues. The germline V gene encodes CDR1 MGHRA and CDR2 YSYEKL. The CDR3 spells CARSPQGAANEKLFF. DNA for the CDR3: TGCGCCCGCAGCCCGCAGGGGGCGGCTAATGAAAAACTGTTTTTT.

The J gene is TRBJ1-1, the V gene TRBV6-6; D might be TRBD1 (5 bases). CDR1 and CDR2 (germline): MNHNY, SVGAGI (reference sequence). The CDR3 is 15 amino acids. V was pared by 0 bases and J by 6 bases, with 14 bases between. CDR3 protein: CASSYSSIVGAEAFF. CDR3 DNA: TGTGCCAGCAGTTACTCGAGTATTGTGGGGGCTGAAGCTTTCTTT.

V and J are TRBV7-3 and TRBJ1-3; no clear D gene. CDR3 size: 12 residues. CDR1 and CDR2 from the germline V gene are SGHTA and FQGTGA. V dropped 5 bases and J dropped 7 bases, with 9 bases sitting between them. The CDR3 DNA follows: TGTGCCAGCAGCCCCGACCGGAACACCATATATTTT. Protein: CASSPDRNTIYF.

The genes are TRBV2 and TRBJ2-7, with 12 bases fitting TRBD2. The CDR3 sequence is 18 residues long. After removal of 3 bases from V and 1 base from J, the junction contained 10 bases not matched to a gene. CDR1 is SNHLY, CDR2 FYNNEI, per germline. CDR3 residues: CASSDTSGGIEKSYEQYF. The CDR3 nucleotides read TGTGCCAGCAGTGACACTAGCGGGGGGATTGAAAAGTCCTACGAGCAGTACTTC.

CDR3 in amino acids: CASSDWGLHGNTIYF. The CDR3 nucleotides read TGTGCCAGCAGTGACTGGGGGCTCCACGGAAACACCATATATTTT. The chain recombines TRBV2 with TRBJ1-3; D might be TRBD1 (6 bases). The V gene's germline CDR1 is SNHLY and CDR2 FYNNEI. The CDR3 is 15 amino acids. Trimming left V 3 bases short and J 4 bases short, with 13 bases between.

This clone appeared once. The chain employs TRBV6-5 and TRBJ1-4, with 7 bases aligning to TRBD1. V shed 4 bases, J shed 8 bases, and the junction held 7 bases outside the gene matches. The CDR3 spans 14 residues. Germline values: CDR1 MNHEY, CDR2 SVGAGI. The CDR3 sequence is CASSSGGLSEKLFF. CDR3 DNA: TGTGCCAGCAGTTCAGGGGGTCTTAGCGAAAAACTGTTTTTT.

The genes are TRBV6-6 and TRBJ2-3; the D is unclear. V was clipped by 2 bases and J by 1 base, with 13 bases between them. CDR3 length equals 16 residues. The germline V gene encodes CDR1 MNHNY and CDR2 SVGAGI (reference sequence). CDR3 coding DNA: TGTGCCAGCAGTTACGAGCAGGCCTATGGCACAGATACGCAGTATTTT. This translates into CASSYEQAYGTDTQYF.

The table lists this clone with a few counts. J is TRBJ1-1 and V is TRBV10-3; 7 positions match TRBD1. The V gene end was trimmed by 5 bases and the J gene end by 11 bases; junction bases not matched to a gene: 8. Germline V gene sequence: CDR1 ENHRY, CDR2 SYGVKD. This CDR3 has 12 residues. The CDR3 is CAISNDDRAAFF. The CDR3 DNA sequence: TGTGCCATCAGTAACGACGACAGGGCTGCTTTCTTT.

This chain joins TRBV7-9 and TRBJ2-5; D not resolved. V was shortened by 3 bases and J by 1 base, with 3 bases between the two germline ends. Germline values: CDR1 SEHNR, CDR2 FQNEAQ (reference sequence). This CDR3 is built from 12 residues. CDR3 sequence reads: CASSFRQETQYF. Here the CDR3 DNA reads TGTGCCAGCAGCTTCCGCCAAGAGACCCAGTACTTC. The full variable domain, with the rest looked up from reference TRBV7-9 and TRBJ2-5, is DTGVSQNPRHKITKRGQNVTFRCDPISEHNRLYWYRQTLGQGPEFLTYFQNEAQLEKSRLLSDRFSAERPKGSFSTLEIQRTEQGDSAMYLCASSFRQETQYFGPGTRLLVL.

Only a few counts were recorded for this clone. The J gene is TRBJ1-5, the V gene TRBV6-5; a weak D match, TRBD1 (6 bases). Germline CDR1 is MNHEY and CDR2 is SVGAGI. The V end lost 8 bases, the J end lost 3 bases, and 14 bases lay between the germline ends. The CDR3 has 14 amino acids. CDR3 amino acids: CASGPGVFNQPQHF. The CDR3 nucleotides are TGTGCCAGCGGCCCAGGGGTTTTCAATCAGCCCCAGCATTTT.

V gene TRBV25-1 combines with J gene TRBJ2-3; 8 bases match TRBD2. CDR3 length: 17 residues. Per germline, CDR1 MGHDK and CDR2 SYGVNS. J was trimmed by 1 base and V by 0 bases; bases with no gene match: 6. The CDR3 nucleotides read TGTGCCAGCAGTGAATACCGAGCGGGGGTCGGCACAGATACGCAGTATTTT. This sequence encodes CASSEYRAGVGTDTQYF.

The V gene is TRBV30, the J gene TRBJ2-5; the match to TRBD1 covers 10 bases. J was trimmed by 5 bases and V by 8 bases; bases with no gene match: 14. The CDR3 consists of 15 residues. Germline CDR1 reads GTSNPN; CDR2 reads SVGIG (reference sequence). The CDR3 nucleotides read TGTGCCGGGGGGCCCGGGACAGGGGTTTGGGAGACCCAGTACTTC. It encodes CAGGPGTGVWETQYF.

This clone was detected once. The CDR3 sequence is CASSVGPGQLLNSPLHF. The CDR3 DNA is TGTGCCAGCAGCGTAGGGCCGGGACAGCTTTTGAATTCACCCCTCCACTTT. The rearrangement uses TRBV7-2 and TRBJ1-6; 7 bases are shared with TRBD1. Per the germline V gene, CDR1 is SGHTA and CDR2 is FQGNSA. With 5 bases clipped from V and 7 bases from J, the junction kept 14 bases outside the gene matches. The CDR3 runs 17 residues.

The chain couples TRBV11-2 to TRBJ1-1, with 7 bases identical to TRBD1. The germline gives CDR1 SGHAT, CDR2 FQNNGV. After removal of 3 bases from V and 5 bases from J, the junction contained 0 bases not matched to a gene. This CDR3 comprises 12 residues. The CDR3 region is CASSLGQTEAFF. As DNA, the CDR3 is TGTGCCAGCAGCTTGGGACAGACTGAAGCTTTCTTT.

The rearrangement joins TRBV5-1 to TRBJ2-2; D is perhaps TRBD1 or TRBD2 (5 bases each). The CDR3 contains 16 residues. Germline-derived CDR1 and CDR2 are SGHRS and YFSETQ. The V end was cut by 0 bases, the J end by 0 bases, with 9 bases between. DNA of the CDR3: TGCGCCAGCAGCTTGGCCGTGGGGGCGAACACCGGGGAGCTGTTTTTT. This gives the protein CASSLAVGANTGELFF.

The chain couples TRBV29-1 to TRBJ2-4; a weak D match, TRBD1 (5 bases). V shed 6 bases and J shed 3 bases, with 9 bases lying between them. CDR1 and CDR2 (germline): SQVTM, ANQGSEA. This CDR3 contains 12 residues. The CDR3 region has the DNA TGCAGCGTAGGGGAAGGCAAAAACATTCAGTACTTC. Protein sequence: CSVGEGKNIQYF.

This clone has just one count. This chain links TRBV3-1 (or the pseudogene TRBV3-2) with TRBJ2-1; the match to TRBD2 covers 9 bases. The CDR3 is made up of 14 amino acids. Germline CDR1 reads LGHDT; CDR2 reads YNNKEL (reference sequence). V lost 3 bases to trimming and J lost 7 bases; unmatched junction nucleotides: 4. CDR3 sequence: CASSQRGGSNEQFF. In DNA form, the CDR3 reads TGTGCCAGCAGCCAGCGGGGGGGGTCGAATGAGCAGTTCTTC.

The chain couples TRBV19 to TRBJ2-1, with D hard to call. The ends were cut back, 6 bases at V and 0 bases at J, with 12 bases in the middle. This CDR3 has 15 amino acids. The germline CDR1 and CDR2 sequences are LNHDA and SQIVND (reference sequence). CDR3 DNA: TGTGCCAGTAGATCGAGTCCCAGCTCCTACAATGAGCAGTTCTTC. This translates into CASRSSPSSYNEQFF.

The J gene is TRBJ1-6, the V gene TRBV5-1, with D possibly matching TRBD1 (5 bases). V was shortened by 1 base and J by 5 bases, with 10 bases between the two germline ends. CDR3 length: 15 residues. The germline V gene encodes CDR1 SGHRS and CDR2 YFSETQ. This chain's CDR3 is CASSLTGPNNSPLHF. The CDR3 coding sequence is TGCGCCAGCAGCTTGACAGGCCCTAATAATTCACCCCTCCACTTT.

This chain uses TRBV12-3 or TRBV12-4 with TRBJ1-5; perhaps TRBD1 as D (5 bases). Trimming took off 6 bases at V and 1 base at J, with 7 bases between the two ends. The CDR3 length is 13 residues. In nucleotides, the CDR3 is TGTGCCAGCAGAGGGGAGAGCAATCAGCCCCAGCATTTT. Translation: CASRGESNQPQHF.

J is TRBJ1-5 and V is TRBV6-5; D is unresolved. The CDR3 runs to 13 residues. V was pared by 6 bases and J by 3 bases, with 9 bases between. In germline, CDR1 is MNHEY, CDR2 SVGAGI. CDR3 DNA sequence: TGTGCCAGCAGAGCACAGCACAATCAGCCCCAGCATTTT. It codes for CASRAQHNQPQHF.

The J gene is TRBJ1-1, the V gene TRBV7-2, with D possibly TRBD1 on 6 matching bases. V was cut by 7 bases and J by 0 bases, with 9 bases left in between. The CDR3 totals 13 residues. CDR1 is SGHTA and CDR2 is FQGNSA in the germline V gene. The CDR3 coding sequence is TGTGCCAGCACCAGGGGTATGAACACTGAAGCTTTCTTT. It yields the protein CASTRGMNTEAFF. Full variable domain (outside the CDR3, taken from reference TRBV7-2 and TRBJ1-1): GAGVSQSPSNKVTEKGKDVELRCDPISGHTALYWYRQSLGQGLEFLIYFQGNSAPDKSGLPSDRFSAERTGGSVSTLTIQRTQQEDSAVYLCASTRGMNTEAFFGQGTRLTVV.

This clone came up once. The chain links TRBV2 to TRBJ1-5; no reliable D call. The CDR3 runs to 13 residues. Germline-derived CDR1 and CDR2 are SNHLY and FYNNEI. V lost 7 bases and J lost 0, with 7 bases in between. The CDR3 nucleotides read TGTGCCAGCACCGGGGATAGCAATCAGCCCCAGCATTTT. It codes for CASTGDSNQPQHF.

This clone was seen just once. This rearrangement joins TRBV14 to TRBJ1-1; D remains ambiguous. Trimming removed 1 base from V and 8 bases from J, with 14 bases in between. The CDR3 is 14 amino acids. Germline V CDR1 and CDR2: SGHDN, FVKESK. The CDR3 nucleotides are TGTGCCAGCAGCCAAGTAATCGGGTCCACCGAAGCTTTCTTT. Amino acids: CASSQVIGSTEAFF.

V and J are TRBV6-4 and TRBJ2-2; no definite D call. The V gene's germline CDR1 is MRHNA and CDR2 SNTAGT. The CDR3 covers 15 residues. Between the trimmed V and J ends, which lost 4 bases and 3 bases, there was a span of 12 bases. This chain's CDR3 is CASSVDMGHTGELFF. CDR3 sequence (DNA): TGTGCCAGCAGTGTAGACATGGGCCACACCGGGGAGCTGTTTTTT.

V gene TRBV11-2 combines with J gene TRBJ2-2; 7 bases map to TRBD2. The germline CDR1 and CDR2 sequences are SGHAT and FQNNGV. This CDR3 has 16 residues. After removal of 7 bases from V and 0 bases from J, the junction contained 8 bases not matched to a gene. The CDR3 protein is CASTPGGTTNTGELFF. CDR3 DNA sequence: TGTGCCAGCACCCCCGGGGGGACGACGAACACCGGGGAGCTGTTTTTT.

The V call is TRBV25-1, the J call TRBJ1-2; D remains ambiguous. This CDR3 has 15 residues. Trimming shortened V by 1 base and J by 0 bases, and 9 bases separated the two germline ends. CDR1 and CDR2 (germline): MGHDK, SYGVNS. The CDR3 is CASSELGSSNYGYTF. The CDR3 coding sequence is TGTGCCAGCAGTGAATTAGGCAGCTCTAACTATGGCTACACCTTC.

The rearrangement joins TRBV3-1 (or the pseudogene TRBV3-2) to TRBJ1-3; D remains unclear. Trimming removed 1 base from V and 1 base from J, with 5 bases in between. This CDR3 spans 14 amino acids. In germline, CDR1 is LGHDT, CDR2 YNNKEL (reference sequence). This CDR3 is CASSQVGSGNTIYF. The CDR3 DNA reads TGTGCCAGCAGCCAAGTCGGATCTGGAAACACCATATATTTT.

The gene calls are TRBV18 and TRBJ1-2, with D maybe TRBD1 (5 bases). This CDR3 is 13 amino acids long. Germline V lookup: CDR1 KGHSH, CDR2 LQKENI. Trimming stripped 3 bases from V and 4 bases from J, with 9 bases between. CDR3 coding DNA: TGTGCCAGCTCACCTGGGACTGGCTATGGCTACACCTTC. Translated, it gives CASSPGTGYGYTF. Complete variable domain (other parts from reference TRBV18 and TRBJ1-2): NAGVMQNPRHLVRRRGQEARLRCSPMKGHSHVYWYRQLPEEGLKFMVYLQKENIIDESGMPKERFSAEFPKEGPSILRIQQVVRGDSAAYFCASSPGTGYGYTFGSGTRLTVV.